The T cell receptor (beta chain) under discussion was sequenced for a study of regulatory T cells in long-lasting Graves disease. The time point here: persistent/refractory GD, antithyroid drugs over 5 years with positive TRAb. PBMC RNA served as the TCR library source. Around 9 milliliters of peripheral blood were drawn into EDTA tubes. Germline CDR1 is MGHRA and CDR2 is YSYEKL. This CDR3 has 16 amino acids. V was pared by 0 bases and J by 3 bases, with 15 bases between. The TCR beta library used iRepertoire HTBI primers with Arm-PCR amplification of CDR3. Via MiXCR, TCRdb re-called the multiplex PCR reads, giving one row per CDR3 protein. The table lists hundreds of thousands of distinct CDR3 sequences, less than 25% of them singletons.

This TCR was sampled from a female donor with Graves disease. The source material was peripheral blood mononuclear cells (PBMCs), sampled when the disease was refractory, from a patient treated with antithyroid drugs. The rearrangement uses TRBV4-1 and TRBJ2-7; the D gene could be TRBD1 or TRBD2 (6 bases each). CDR3 in DNA: TGCGCCAGCAGCCAAGAGCATCGGGGGCGCAGCTACGAGCAGTACTTC. Its translation is CASSQEHRGRSYEQYF.